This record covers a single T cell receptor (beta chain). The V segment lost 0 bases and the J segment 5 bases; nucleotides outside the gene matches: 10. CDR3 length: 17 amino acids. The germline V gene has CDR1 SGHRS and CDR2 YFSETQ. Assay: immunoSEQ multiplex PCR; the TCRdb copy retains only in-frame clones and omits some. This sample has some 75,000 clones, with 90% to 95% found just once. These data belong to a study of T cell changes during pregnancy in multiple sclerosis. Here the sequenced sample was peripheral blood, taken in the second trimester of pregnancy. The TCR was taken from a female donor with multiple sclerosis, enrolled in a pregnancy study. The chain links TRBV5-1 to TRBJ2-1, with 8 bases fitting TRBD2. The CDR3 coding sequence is TGCGCCAGCAGCTTGGGCCCGGGGGGGGGACCCAACAATGAGCAGTTCTTC. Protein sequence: CASSLGPGGGPNNEQFF.